The rows below give T cell receptor beta chains drawn from one sample of a study of T cell clones after liver transplantation. The assay was immunoSEQ multiplex PCR, and TCRdb's table has in-frame clones only and misses some. The data hold 65,000 to 90,000 clones, with under 95% observed a single time. The material sequenced was CD4+ T cells from blood, taken before liver transplant. These TCRs come from a human donor who received a liver transplant. Both conserved end residues are trimmed from each CDR3.

TRBV5-1 | ASSLSGSGSSGANVLT
TRBV10-3 | AISESGGRGLIAQY
TRBV7-3 | ASSSRDTSYEQY
TRBV11-2 | GSGNAETQY
TRBV7-9 | ASSLVAGRDTQY
TRBV27 | ASSPSPRGNQPQH
TRBV5-1 | ASSLEQGTEQY
TRBV7-5 | ARSSLAGVWVGVWETQY
TRBV5-1 | ASSSGLAGGVINNEQF
TRBV5-1 | ASSSGTPADYT
TRBV11-2 | ASSFPQGRAYGYT
TRBV4-2 | ASSQQRAGSSGNTIY
TRBV9 | ASSAHPPAGGYNEQF
TRBV5-8 | ASNRGLQETQY
TRBV28 | ASAPGGSNYGYT
TRBV5-4 | ASSGDGKLSYEQY
TRBV30 | AWSPDSLSYEQY
TRBV5-1 | ASSGRGVGNGEQY
TRBV7-3 | ASSLGPQGTQY
TRBV7-2 | ASSPGTRREQY
TRBV6-5 | ASRSRAGLGETQY
TRBV7-6 | ASSLASSGNTIY
TRBV7-7 | ASSPLEGVSYEQY
TRBV19 | ASSPLGASGELF
TRBV7-2 | ASSQTGTGYNEQF
TRBV11-2 | ASSSEGASGNTIY
TRBV10-3 | ATTTTSGRVDEQF
TRBV6-1 | ASSETERRNSGANVLT
TRBV6-9 | ASSRNLDTQY
TRBV9 | ASSATGTQETQY
TRBV5-1 | ASSSSGTSGRAGETQY
TRBV29-1 | SAGVGLRTEAF
TRBV6-5 | ASRRDGANQPQH
TRBV7-9 | ASSLALGGQDTQY
TRBV5-1 | ASSPRTETSGNTIY
TRBV5-1 | ASSSQGAREKLF
TRBV28 | ASSPDGAFYGYT
TRBV29-1 | SVSPGQGRTDTQY
TRBV19 | ASSIGGLQETQY
TRBV10-2 | ASSESGVGQPQH
TRBV5-1 | ASSQLAGVNEQF
TRBV5-4 | ASSLAGAGGYNEQF
TRBV7-2 | ASSLAPYNTEAF
TRBV19 | ASSTGSREAEAF
TRBV5-6 | ASSLETGSGANVLT
TRBV4-1 | ASSQEEQSIYEQY
TRBV5-6 | ASSLGRPTLEAF
TRBV10-2 | ASRPGQLNQPQH
TRBV13 | ASSFGLAGAEQY